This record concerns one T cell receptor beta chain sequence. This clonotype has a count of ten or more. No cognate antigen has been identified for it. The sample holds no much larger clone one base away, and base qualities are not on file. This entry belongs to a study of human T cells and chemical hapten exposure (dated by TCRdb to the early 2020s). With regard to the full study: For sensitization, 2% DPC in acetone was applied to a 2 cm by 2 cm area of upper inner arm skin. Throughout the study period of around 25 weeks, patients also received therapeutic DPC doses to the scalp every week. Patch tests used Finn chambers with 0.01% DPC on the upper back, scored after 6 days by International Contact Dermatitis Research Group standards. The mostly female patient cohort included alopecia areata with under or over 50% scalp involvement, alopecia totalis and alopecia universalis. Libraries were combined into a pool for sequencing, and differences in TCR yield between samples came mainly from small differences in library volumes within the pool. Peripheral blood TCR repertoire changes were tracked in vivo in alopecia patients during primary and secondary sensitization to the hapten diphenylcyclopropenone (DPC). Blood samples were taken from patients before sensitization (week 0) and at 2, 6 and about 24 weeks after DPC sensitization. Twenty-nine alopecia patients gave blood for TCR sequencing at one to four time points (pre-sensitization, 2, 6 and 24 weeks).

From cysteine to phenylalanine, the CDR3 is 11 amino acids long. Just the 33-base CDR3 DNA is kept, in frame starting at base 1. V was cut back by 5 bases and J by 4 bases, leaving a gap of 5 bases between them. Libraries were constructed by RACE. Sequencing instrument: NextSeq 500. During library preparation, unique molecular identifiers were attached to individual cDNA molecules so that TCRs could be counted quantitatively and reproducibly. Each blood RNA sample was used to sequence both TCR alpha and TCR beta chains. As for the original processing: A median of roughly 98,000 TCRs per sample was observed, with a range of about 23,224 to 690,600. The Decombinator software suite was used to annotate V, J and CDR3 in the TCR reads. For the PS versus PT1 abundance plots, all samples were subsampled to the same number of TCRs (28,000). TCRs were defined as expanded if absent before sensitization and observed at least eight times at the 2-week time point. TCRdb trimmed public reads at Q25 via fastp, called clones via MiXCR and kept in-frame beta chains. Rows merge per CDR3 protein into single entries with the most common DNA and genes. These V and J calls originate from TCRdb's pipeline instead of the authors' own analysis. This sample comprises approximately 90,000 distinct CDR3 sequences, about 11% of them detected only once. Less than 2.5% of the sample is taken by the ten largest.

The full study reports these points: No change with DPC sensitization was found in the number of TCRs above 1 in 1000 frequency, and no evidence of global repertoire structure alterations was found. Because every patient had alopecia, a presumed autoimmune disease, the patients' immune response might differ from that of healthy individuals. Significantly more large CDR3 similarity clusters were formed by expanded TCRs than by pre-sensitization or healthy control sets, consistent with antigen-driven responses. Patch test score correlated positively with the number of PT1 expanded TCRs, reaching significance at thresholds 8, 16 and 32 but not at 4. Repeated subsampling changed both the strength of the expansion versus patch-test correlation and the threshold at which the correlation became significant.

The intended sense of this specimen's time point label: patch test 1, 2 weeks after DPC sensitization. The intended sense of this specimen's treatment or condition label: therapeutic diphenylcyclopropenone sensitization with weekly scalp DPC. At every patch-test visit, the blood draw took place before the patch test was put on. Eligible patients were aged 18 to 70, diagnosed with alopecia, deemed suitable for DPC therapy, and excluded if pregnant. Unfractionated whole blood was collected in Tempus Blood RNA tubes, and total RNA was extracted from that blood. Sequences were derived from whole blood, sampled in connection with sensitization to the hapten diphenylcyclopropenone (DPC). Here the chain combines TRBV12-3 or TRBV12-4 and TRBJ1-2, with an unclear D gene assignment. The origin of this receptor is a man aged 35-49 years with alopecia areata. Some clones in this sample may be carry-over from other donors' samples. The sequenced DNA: TGTGCCAGCAGTAATCCCTATGGCTACACCTTC. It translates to CASSNPYGYTF.